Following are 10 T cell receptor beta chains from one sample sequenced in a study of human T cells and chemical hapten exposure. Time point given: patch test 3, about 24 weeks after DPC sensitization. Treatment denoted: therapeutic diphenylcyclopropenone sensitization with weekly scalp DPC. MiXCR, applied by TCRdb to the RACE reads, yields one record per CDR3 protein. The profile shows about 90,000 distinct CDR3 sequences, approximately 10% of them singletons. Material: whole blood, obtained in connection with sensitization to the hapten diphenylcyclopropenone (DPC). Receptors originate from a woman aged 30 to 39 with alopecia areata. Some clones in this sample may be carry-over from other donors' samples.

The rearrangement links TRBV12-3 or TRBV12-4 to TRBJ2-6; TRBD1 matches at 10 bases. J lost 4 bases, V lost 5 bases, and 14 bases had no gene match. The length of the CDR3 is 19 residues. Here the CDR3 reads CASSRPSDRGLLGANVLTF. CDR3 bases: TGTGCCAGCAGTCGCCCTTCCGACAGGGGGCTATTAGGGGCCAACGTCCTGACTTTC.

CDR3 nucleotide sequence: TGCGCCAGCAGCCCAGCCTCTCTCACAGATACGCAGTATTTT. Residues: CASSPASLTDTQYF. The genes are TRBV10-2 and TRBJ2-3; D unresolved. The CDR3 extends over 14 amino acids. The V end was cut by 6 bases, the J end by 2 bases, with 12 bases between. Germline assignment: CDR1 WSHSY and CDR2 SAAADI.

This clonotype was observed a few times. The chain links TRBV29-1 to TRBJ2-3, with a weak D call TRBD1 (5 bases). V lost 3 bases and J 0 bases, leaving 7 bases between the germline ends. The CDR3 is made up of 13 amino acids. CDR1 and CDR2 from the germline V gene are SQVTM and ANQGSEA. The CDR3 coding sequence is TGCAGCGTTGATCAGGGAAGCACAGATACGCAGTATTTT. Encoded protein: CSVDQGSTDTQYF.

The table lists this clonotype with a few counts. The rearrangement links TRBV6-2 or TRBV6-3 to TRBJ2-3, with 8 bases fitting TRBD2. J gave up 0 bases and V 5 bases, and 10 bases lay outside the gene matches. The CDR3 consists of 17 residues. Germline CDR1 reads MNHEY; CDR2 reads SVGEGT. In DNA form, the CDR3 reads TGTGCCAGCAGTACCTACCCAGCGGGGGCTAGCACAGATACGCAGTATTTT. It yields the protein CASSTYPAGASTDTQYF.

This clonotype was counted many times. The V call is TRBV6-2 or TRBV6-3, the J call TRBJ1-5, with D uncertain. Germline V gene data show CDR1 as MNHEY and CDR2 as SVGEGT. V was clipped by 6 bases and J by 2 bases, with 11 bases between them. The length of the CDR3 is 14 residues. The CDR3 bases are TGTGCCAGCAGCTACAATTATGGCAATCAGCCCCAGCATTTT. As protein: CASSYNYGNQPQHF.

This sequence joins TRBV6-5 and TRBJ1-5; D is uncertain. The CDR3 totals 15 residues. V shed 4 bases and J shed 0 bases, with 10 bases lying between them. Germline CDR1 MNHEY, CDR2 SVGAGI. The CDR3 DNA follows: TGTGCCAGCAGTTCCCAAAAGTTTAGCAATCAGCCCCAGCATTTT. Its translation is CASSSQKFSNQPQHF.

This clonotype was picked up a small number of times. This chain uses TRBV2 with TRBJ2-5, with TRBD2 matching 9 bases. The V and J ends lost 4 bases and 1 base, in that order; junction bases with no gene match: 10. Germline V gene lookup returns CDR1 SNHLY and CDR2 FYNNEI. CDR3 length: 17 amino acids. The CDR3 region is CASSGAGGLAFQETQYF. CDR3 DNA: TGTGCCAGCAGTGGTGCGGGAGGACTAGCGTTCCAAGAGACCCAGTACTTC.

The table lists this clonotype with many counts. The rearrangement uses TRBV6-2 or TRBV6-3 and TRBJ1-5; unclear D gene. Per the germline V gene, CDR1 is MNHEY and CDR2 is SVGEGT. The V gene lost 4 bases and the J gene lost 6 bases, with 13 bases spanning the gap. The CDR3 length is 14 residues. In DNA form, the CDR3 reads TGTGCCAGCAGTTCGGCTACTCGGGGTCAGCCCCAGCATTTT. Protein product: CASSSATRGQPQHF.

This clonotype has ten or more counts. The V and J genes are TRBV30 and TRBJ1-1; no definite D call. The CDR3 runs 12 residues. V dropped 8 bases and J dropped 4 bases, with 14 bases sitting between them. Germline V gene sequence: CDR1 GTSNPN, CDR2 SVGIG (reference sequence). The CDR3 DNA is TGTGCCAGCGGTGGAGGGATCACTGAAGCTTTCTTT. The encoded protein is CASGGGITEAFF.

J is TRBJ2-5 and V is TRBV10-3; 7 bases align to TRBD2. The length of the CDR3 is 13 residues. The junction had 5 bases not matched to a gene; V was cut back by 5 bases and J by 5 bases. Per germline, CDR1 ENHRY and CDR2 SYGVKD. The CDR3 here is CAISFAGEETQYF. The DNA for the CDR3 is TGTGCCATCAGTTTCGCGGGGGAGGAGACCCAGTACTTC.